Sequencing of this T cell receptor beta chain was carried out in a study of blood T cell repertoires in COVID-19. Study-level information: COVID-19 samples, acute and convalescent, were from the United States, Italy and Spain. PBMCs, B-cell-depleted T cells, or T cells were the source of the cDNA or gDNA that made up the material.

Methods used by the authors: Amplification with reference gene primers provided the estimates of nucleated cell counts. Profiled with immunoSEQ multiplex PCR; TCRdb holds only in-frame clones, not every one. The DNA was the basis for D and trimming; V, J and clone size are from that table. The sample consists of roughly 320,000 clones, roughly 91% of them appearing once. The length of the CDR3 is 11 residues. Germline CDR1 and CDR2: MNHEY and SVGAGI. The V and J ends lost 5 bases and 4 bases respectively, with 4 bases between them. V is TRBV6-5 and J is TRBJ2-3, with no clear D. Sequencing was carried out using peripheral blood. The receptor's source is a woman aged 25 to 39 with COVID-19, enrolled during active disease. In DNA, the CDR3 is TGTGCCAGCAGTCGCGCAGATACGCAGTATTTT. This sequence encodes CASSRADTQYF.